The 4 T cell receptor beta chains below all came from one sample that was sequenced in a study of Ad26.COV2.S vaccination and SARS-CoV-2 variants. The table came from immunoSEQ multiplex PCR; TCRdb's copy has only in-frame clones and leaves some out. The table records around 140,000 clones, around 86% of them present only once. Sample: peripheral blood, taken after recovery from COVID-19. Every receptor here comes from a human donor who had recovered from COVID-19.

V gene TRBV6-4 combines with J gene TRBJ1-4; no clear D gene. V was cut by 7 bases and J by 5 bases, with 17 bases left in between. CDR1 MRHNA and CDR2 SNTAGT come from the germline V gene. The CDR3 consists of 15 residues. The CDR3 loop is CASTEAQVENEKLFF. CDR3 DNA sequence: TGTGCCAGCACCGAGGCCCAGGTAGAAAATGAAAAACTGTTTTTT.

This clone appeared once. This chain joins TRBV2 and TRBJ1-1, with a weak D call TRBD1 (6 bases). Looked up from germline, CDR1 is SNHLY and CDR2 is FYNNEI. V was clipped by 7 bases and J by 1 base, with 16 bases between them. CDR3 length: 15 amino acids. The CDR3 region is CASNRGGTANTEAFF. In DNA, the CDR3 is TGTGCCAGCAATCGAGGGGGGACGGCGAACACTGAAGCTTTCTTT.

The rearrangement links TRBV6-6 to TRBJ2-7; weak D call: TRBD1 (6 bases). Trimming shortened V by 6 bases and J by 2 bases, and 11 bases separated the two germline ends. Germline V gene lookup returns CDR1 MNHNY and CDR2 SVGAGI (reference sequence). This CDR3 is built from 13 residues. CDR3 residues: CASRDSNTYEQYF. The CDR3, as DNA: TGTGCCAGCAGGGACAGTAACACCTACGAGCAGTACTTC.

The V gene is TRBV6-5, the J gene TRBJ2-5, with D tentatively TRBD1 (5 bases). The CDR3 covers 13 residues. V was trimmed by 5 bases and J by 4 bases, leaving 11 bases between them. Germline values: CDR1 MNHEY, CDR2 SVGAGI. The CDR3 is CASSTTRGETQYF. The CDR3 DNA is TGTGCCAGCAGTACAACAAGGGGAGAGACCCAGTACTTC.